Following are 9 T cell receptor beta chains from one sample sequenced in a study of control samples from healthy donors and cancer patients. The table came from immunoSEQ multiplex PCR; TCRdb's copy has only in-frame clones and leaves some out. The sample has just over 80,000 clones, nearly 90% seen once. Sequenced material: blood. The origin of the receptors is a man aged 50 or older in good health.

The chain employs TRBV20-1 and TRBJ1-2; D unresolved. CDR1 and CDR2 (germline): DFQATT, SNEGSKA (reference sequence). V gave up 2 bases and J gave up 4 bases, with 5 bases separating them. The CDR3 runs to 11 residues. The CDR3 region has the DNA TGCAGTGCTAGACTCAGCTATGGCTACACCTTC. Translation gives CSARLSYGYTF.

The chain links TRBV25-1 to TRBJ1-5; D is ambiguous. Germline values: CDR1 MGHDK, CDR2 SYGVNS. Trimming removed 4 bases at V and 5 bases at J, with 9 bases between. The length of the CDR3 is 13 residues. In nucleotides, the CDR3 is TGTGCCAGCAGTGGTCAGTCGGATCAGCCCCAGCATTTT. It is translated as CASSGQSDQPQHF.

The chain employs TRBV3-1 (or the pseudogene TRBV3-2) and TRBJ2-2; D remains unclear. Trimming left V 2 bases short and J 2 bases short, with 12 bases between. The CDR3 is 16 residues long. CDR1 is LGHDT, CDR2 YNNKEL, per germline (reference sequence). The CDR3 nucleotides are TGTGCCAGCAGCCAAATGGGTCAGGCAAACACCGGGGAGCTGTTTTTT. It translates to CASSQMGQANTGELFF.

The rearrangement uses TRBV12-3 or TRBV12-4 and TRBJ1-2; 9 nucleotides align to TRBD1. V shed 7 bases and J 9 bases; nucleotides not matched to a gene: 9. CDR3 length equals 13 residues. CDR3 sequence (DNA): TGTGCCAGCAACATCGGGACAGGGCGTAGCTACACCTTC. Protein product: CASNIGTGRSYTF.

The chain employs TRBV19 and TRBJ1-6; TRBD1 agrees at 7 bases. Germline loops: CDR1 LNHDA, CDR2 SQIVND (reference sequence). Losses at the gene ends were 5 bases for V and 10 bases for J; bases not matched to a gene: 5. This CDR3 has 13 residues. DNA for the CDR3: TGTGCCAGTAGTCAGGGGACAGCCTCACCCCTCCACTTT. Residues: CASSQGTASPLHF.

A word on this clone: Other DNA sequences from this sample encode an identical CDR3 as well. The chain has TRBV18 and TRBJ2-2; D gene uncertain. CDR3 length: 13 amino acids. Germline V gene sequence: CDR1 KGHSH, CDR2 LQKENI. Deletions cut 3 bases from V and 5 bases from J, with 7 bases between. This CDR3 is CASSPQGTGELFF. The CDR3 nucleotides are TGTGCCAGCTCACCCCAAGGGACCGGGGAGCTGTTTTTT.

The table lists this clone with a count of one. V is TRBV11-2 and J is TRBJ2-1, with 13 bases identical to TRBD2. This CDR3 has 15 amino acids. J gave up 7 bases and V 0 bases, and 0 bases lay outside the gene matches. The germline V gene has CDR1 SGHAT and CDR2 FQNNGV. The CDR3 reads CASSLELAGGNEQFF. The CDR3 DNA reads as TGTGCCAGCAGCTTAGAACTAGCGGGGGGGAATGAGCAGTTCTTC.

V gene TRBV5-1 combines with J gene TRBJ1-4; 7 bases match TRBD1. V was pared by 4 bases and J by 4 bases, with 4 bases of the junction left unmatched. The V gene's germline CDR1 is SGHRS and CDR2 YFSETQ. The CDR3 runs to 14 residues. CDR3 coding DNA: TGCGCCAGCAGCCCCGGGACAGTTAATGAAAAACTGTTTTTT. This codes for CASSPGTVNEKLFF.

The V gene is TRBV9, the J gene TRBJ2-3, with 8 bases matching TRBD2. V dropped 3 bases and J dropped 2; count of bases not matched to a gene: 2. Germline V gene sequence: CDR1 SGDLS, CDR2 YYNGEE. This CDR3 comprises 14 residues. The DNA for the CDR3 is TGTGCCAGCAGCGGGCGGGAGGACACAGATACGCAGTATTTT. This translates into CASSGREDTDTQYF. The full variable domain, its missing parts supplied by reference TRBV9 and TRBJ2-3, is DSGVTQTPKHLITATGQRVTLRCSPRSGDLSVYWYQQSLDQGLQFLIQYYNGEERAKGNILERFSAQQFPDLHSELNLSSLELGDSALYFCASSGREDTDTQYFGPGTRLTVL.